A single sample is the source of the 24 T cell receptor beta chains below, sequenced in a study of blood T cell repertoires in COVID-19. The protocol was immunoSEQ multiplex PCR, while the TCRdb copy is restricted to in-frame clones and leaves out a portion. This sample has almost 300,000 clones, with approximately 89% found just once. Source material: peripheral blood. These receptors were obtained from a woman in her twenties or thirties with COVID-19, enrolled during active disease.

This clone was observed once. This chain connects TRBV28 to TRBJ1-5; no firm D call. Germline CDR1 MDHEN, CDR2 SYDVKM. The ends were cut back, 3 bases at V and 2 bases at J, with 11 bases in the middle. This CDR3 region has 15 residues. Here the CDR3 reads CASSLRGYGNQPQHF. Here the CDR3 DNA reads TGTGCCAGCAGTTTGAGAGGGTACGGCAATCAGCCCCAGCATTTT.

The chain is built from TRBV14 and TRBJ2-5; the D gene is possibly TRBD1 (6 bases). CDR1 SGHDN and CDR2 FVKESK come from the germline V gene. This CDR3 comprises 15 residues. V was shortened by 6 bases and J by 4 bases, with 18 bases between the two germline ends. The chain's CDR3 is CASSPIRGRGETQYF. CDR3 nucleotide sequence: TGTGCCAGCAGTCCTATCAGGGGCCGGGGAGAGACCCAGTACTTC.

V gene TRBV7-9 combines with J gene TRBJ1-1; no firm D call. Trimming cost V 5 bases and J 1 base, with 8 bases left between them. The CDR3 extends over 13 amino acids. Germline-derived CDR1 and CDR2 are SEHNR and FQNEAQ (reference sequence). The CDR3 DNA follows: TGTGCCAGCAGCCCCCCCAGGAACACTGAAGCTTTCTTT. Protein product: CASSPPRNTEAFF.

The chain carries TRBV2 and TRBJ2-2; possible D gene TRBD1, 6 bases. The germline CDR1 and CDR2 sequences are SNHLY and FYNNEI. Trimming removed 4 bases at V and 1 base at J, with 16 bases between. This CDR3 has 17 residues. The CDR3 here is CASSVHTGTLNTGELFF. The CDR3 DNA reads as TGTGCCAGCAGTGTTCATACCGGGACACTGAACACCGGGGAGCTGTTTTTT. The whole variable domain, remainder taken from reference TRBV2 and TRBJ2-2, is EPEVTQTPSHQVTQMGQEVILRCVPISNHLYFYWYRQILGQKVEFLVSFYNNEISEKSEIFDDQFSVERPDGSNFTLKIRSTKLEDSAMYFCASSVHTGTLNTGELFFGEGSRLTVL.

The V call is TRBV19, the J call TRBJ2-3, with D possibly TRBD2 on 7 matching bases. Per the germline V gene, CDR1 is LNHDA and CDR2 is SQIVND (reference sequence). This CDR3 contains 13 residues. Trimming shortened V by 6 bases and J by 2 bases, and 9 bases separated the two germline ends. The chain's CDR3 is CASRRGATDTQYF. The CDR3 DNA sequence: TGTGCCAGTAGACGGGGGGCCACAGATACGCAGTATTTT.

This chain connects TRBV7-2 to TRBJ1-3; TRBD1 is a possible D gene (5 bases). Germline V gene lookup returns CDR1 SGHTA and CDR2 FQGNSA. V dropped 5 bases and J dropped 4 bases, with 18 bases sitting between them. This CDR3 comprises 16 residues. DNA of the CDR3: TGTGCCAGCAGCACCTACAGGTTGGGATTGGGAAACACCATATATTTT. Translation: CASSTYRLGLGNTIYF.

V gene TRBV6-4 combines with J gene TRBJ2-5; 8 bases fit TRBD1. The trim removed 6 bases at V and 2 bases at J, leaving 5 bases unmatched. Germline lookup yields CDR1 MRHNA and CDR2 SNTAGT. This CDR3 has 14 residues. As DNA, the CDR3 is TGTGCCAGCAGGACCGGGACAGGACAAGAGACCCAGTACTTC. This codes for CASRTGTGQETQYF.

This chain joins TRBV5-1 and TRBJ2-2; a possible D gene is TRBD2 (6 bases). Germline CDR1 and CDR2: SGHRS and YFSETQ. V was pared by 2 bases and J by 7 bases, with 9 bases between. This CDR3 is 13 amino acids long. CDR3 residues: CASSLLAGGELFF. CDR3 bases: TGCGCCAGCAGCTTACTAGCAGGCGGGGAGCTGTTTTTT.

The V gene is TRBV12-3 or TRBV12-4, the J gene TRBJ2-1; D gene ambiguous. The CDR3 runs 12 residues. V was trimmed by 1 base and J by 9 bases, leaving 7 bases between them. In DNA, the CDR3 is TGTGCCAGCAGTTTAGGGCAACGTGAGCAGTTCTTC. It specifies CASSLGQREQFF.

The rearrangement joins TRBV2 to TRBJ2-5; D possibly corresponds to TRBD2 (5 bases). V dropped 4 bases and J dropped 7 bases, with 19 bases sitting between them. The V gene's germline CDR1 is SNHLY and CDR2 FYNNEI. The CDR3 loop spans 15 amino acids. CDR3 protein: CASSGESGSEGTQYF. The CDR3 coding sequence is TGTGCCAGCAGTGGTGAGAGCGGCTCGGAAGGGACCCAGTACTTC. The full variable domain, its missing parts supplied by reference TRBV2 and TRBJ2-5, is EPEVTQTPSHQVTQMGQEVILRCVPISNHLYFYWYRQILGQKVEFLVSFYNNEISEKSEIFDDQFSVERPDGSNFTLKIRSTKLEDSAMYFCASSGESGSEGTQYFGPGTRLLVL.

The genes are TRBV3-1 (or the pseudogene TRBV3-2) and TRBJ2-7; 9 bases map to TRBD1. The length of the CDR3 is 18 residues. Losses at the gene ends were 0 bases for V and 5 bases for J; bases not matched to a gene: 14. Germline V gives CDR1 LGHDT, CDR2 YNNKEL (reference sequence). The DNA for the CDR3 is TGTGCCAGCAGCCAAGATTCTTATTCACAGGGGGCGCTTAACGAGCAGTACTTC. It translates to CASSQDSYSQGALNEQYF.

The chain's CDR3 is CASSPFQGGNQPQHF. CDR3 nucleotides: TGTGCCAGCTCACCGTTCCAGGGGGGAAATCAGCCCCAGCATTTT. V usage is TRBV18 and J usage is TRBJ1-5, with TRBD1 matching over 7 bases. The CDR3 runs to 15 residues. After removal of 3 bases from V and 4 bases from J, the junction contained 6 bases not matched to a gene. Germline loops: CDR1 KGHSH, CDR2 LQKENI.

V is TRBV7-2 and J is TRBJ2-5; 7 bases match TRBD2. V shed 1 base and J 5 bases; nucleotides not matched to a gene: 4. Germline V gene sequence: CDR1 SGHTA, CDR2 FQGNSA. The CDR3 consists of 14 residues. CDR3 DNA sequence: TGTGCCAGCAGCTTAGGGCGGGGGTCGGAGACCCAGTACTTC. Its translation is CASSLGRGSETQYF.

This clone was observed a handful of times. This chain links TRBV19 with TRBJ1-3; 7 positions match TRBD1. V lost 8 bases, J lost 0 bases, and 13 bases stayed unmatched. The CDR3 loop spans 17 amino acids. Germline V CDR1 and CDR2: LNHDA, SQIVND (reference sequence). The CDR3 loop reads CASSGQTYFSSGNTIYF. In nucleotides, the CDR3 is TGTGCCAGTTCGGGACAGACATACTTCTCCTCTGGAAACACCATATATTTT. The whole variable domain, filled in from reference TRBV19 and TRBJ1-3, reads DGGITQSPKYLFRKEGQNVTLSCEQNLNHDAMYWYRQDPGQGLRLIYYSQIVNDFQKGDIAEGYSVSREKKESFPLTVTSAQKNPTAFYLCASSGQTYFSSGNTIYFGEGSWLTVV.

This clone showed up just once. The CDR3 DNA reads as TGTGCCAGCAGTTTAGCCACAGGGGTGGCCCAGCATTTT. Its protein is CASSLATGVAQHF. V usage is TRBV27 and J usage is TRBJ1-5, with 7 positions matching TRBD1. This CDR3 has 13 amino acids. Germline V gene sequence: CDR1 MNHEY, CDR2 SMNVEV (reference sequence). J lost 11 bases, V lost 2 bases, and 6 bases had no gene match.

The chain recombines TRBV6-5 with TRBJ1-1; 7 positions agree with TRBD1. The trim removed 10 bases at V and 5 bases at J, leaving 13 bases unmatched. In germline, CDR1 is MNHEY, CDR2 SVGAGI. The CDR3 sequence is 14 residues long. The CDR3 DNA reads TGTGCCACCCTATACTCCCACAGGGGAACTGAAGCTTTCTTT. Translating gives CATLYSHRGTEAFF.

This clone has a handful of counts. The chain uses TRBV5-6 and TRBJ1-2; no reliable D call. Trimming pared 3 bases from V and 1 base from J, leaving 4 bases between. From germline, CDR1 is SGHDT and CDR2 YYEEEE. This CDR3 contains 12 residues. The CDR3 DNA is TGTGCCAGCAGCTCCATTAACTATGGCTACACCTTC. Encoded protein: CASSSINYGYTF.

This clone was picked up a small number of times. This sequence joins TRBV5-8 and TRBJ2-3; 8 nucleotides agree with TRBD2. V lost 4 bases, J lost 5 bases, and 9 bases stayed unmatched. This CDR3 region has 15 residues. Germline V lookup: CDR1 SGHTS, CDR2 YDEGEE. For the CDR3, the DNA is TGTGCCAGCAGCCCCGGGACTAGTAGTAAAGATACGCAGTATTTT. Its translation: CASSPGTSSKDTQYF.

This clone was detected only a few times. V gene TRBV7-9 combines with J gene TRBJ1-5; D perhaps matches TRBD1 (6 bases). The CDR3 contains 14 residues. CDR1 is SEHNR, CDR2 FQNEAQ, per germline (reference sequence). V lost 5 bases to trimming and J lost 4 bases, with 12 bases between them. CDR3 nucleotide sequence: TGTGCCAGCAGCCCGACGACAGGAAATCAGCCCCAGCATTTT. Protein product: CASSPTTGNQPQHF.

The genes are TRBV6-5 and TRBJ2-1, with a weak D call TRBD2 (6 bases). Deletions cut 6 bases from V and 6 bases from J, with 15 bases between. Per germline, CDR1 MNHEY and CDR2 SVGAGI. CDR3 length: 14 amino acids. In nucleotides, the CDR3 is TGTGCCAGCAGCACCGGACTATCGGCCAATGAGCAGTTCTTC. Translated: CASSTGLSANEQFF.

The chain joins TRBV11-3 to TRBJ1-1, with D perhaps TRBD1 (5 bases). Germline V gives CDR1 SGHNT, CDR2 YENEEA. Trimming stripped 3 bases from V and 6 bases from J, with 11 bases between. This CDR3 region has 13 residues. CDR3 bases: TGTGCCAGCAGCTTTATGGCGGGGGCTGAAGCTTTCTTT. Translated, it gives CASSFMAGAEAFF.

The J gene is TRBJ1-2, the V gene TRBV5-6; D not resolved. The CDR3 is 11 residues long. The germline V gene has CDR1 SGHDT and CDR2 YYEEEE. Trimming removed 2 bases at V and 8 bases at J, with 7 bases between. CDR3 sequence (DNA): TGTGCCAGCAGCTTACAAGAAGGCTACACCTTC. Residues: CASSLQEGYTF.

In this sample, this clone turned up once. This chain links TRBV12-3 or TRBV12-4 with TRBJ2-7; 9 bases are shared with TRBD1. V lost 5 bases, J lost 9 bases, and 5 bases stayed unmatched. The CDR3 has 12 residues. In DNA, the CDR3 is TGTGCCAGCAGTACTAACAGGGGGCGGCAGTACTTC. As protein: CASSTNRGRQYF.

The rearrangement uses TRBV13 and TRBJ2-7, with 7 bases matching TRBD1. Germline CDR1 reads PRHDT; CDR2 reads FYEKMQ (reference sequence). V shed 5 bases, J shed 6 bases, and the junction held 13 bases outside the gene matches. CDR3 length equals 15 residues. CDR3 in DNA: TGTGCCAGCAGCCGCCGGGACAGTGTAGGGGGCGAGCAGTACTTC. It translates to CASSRRDSVGGEQYF.